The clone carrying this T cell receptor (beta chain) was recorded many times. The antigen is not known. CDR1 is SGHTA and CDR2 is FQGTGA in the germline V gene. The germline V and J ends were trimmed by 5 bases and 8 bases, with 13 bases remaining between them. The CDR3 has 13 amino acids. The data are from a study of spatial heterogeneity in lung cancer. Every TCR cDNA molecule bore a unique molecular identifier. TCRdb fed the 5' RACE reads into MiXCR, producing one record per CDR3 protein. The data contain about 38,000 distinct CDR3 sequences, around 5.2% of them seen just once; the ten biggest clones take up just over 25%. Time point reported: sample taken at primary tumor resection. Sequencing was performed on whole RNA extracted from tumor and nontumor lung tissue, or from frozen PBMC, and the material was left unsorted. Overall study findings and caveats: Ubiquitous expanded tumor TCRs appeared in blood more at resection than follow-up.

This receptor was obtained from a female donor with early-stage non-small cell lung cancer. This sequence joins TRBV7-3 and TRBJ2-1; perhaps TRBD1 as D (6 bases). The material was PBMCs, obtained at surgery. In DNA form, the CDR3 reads TGTGCCAGCAGCCCTATAGGGGGTCATGAGCAGTTCTTC. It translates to CASSPIGGHEQFF.